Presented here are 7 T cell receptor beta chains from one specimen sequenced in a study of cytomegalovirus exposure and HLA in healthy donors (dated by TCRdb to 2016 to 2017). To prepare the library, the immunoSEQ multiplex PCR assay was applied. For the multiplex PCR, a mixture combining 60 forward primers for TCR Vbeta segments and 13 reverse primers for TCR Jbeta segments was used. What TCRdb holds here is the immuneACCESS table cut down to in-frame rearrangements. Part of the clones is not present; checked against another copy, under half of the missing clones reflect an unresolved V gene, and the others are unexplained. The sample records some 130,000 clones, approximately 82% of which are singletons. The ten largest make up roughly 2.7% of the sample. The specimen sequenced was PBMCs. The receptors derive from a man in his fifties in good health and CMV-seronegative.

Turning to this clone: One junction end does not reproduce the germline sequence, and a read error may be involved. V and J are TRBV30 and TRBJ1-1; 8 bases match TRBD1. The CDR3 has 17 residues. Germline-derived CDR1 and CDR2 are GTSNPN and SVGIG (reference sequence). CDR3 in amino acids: CAWSVNRAGGYHTEALF. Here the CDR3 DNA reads TGTGCCTGGAGTGTAAATAGGGCAGGGGGCTATCACACTGAAGCTCTCTTT.

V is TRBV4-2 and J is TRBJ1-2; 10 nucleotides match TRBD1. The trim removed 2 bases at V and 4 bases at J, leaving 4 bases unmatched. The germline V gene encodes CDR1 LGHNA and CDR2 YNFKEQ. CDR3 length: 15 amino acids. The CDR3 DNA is TGTGCCAGCAGCCAACGGGACAGGGGTGGCTATGGCTACACCTTC. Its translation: CASSQRDRGGYGYTF.

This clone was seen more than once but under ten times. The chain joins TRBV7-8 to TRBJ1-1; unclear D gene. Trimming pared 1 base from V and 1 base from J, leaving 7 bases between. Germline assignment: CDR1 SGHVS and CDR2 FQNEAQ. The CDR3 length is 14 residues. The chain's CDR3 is CASSLDASNTEAFF. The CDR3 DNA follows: TGTGCCAGCAGCTTAGATGCGTCGAACACTGAAGCTTTCTTT. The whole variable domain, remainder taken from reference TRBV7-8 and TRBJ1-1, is GAGVSQSPRYKVAKRGQDVALRCDPISGHVSLFWYQQALGQGPEFLTYFQNEAQLDKSGLPSDRFFAERPEGSVSTLKIQRTQQEDSAVYLCASSLDASNTEAFFGQGTRLTVV.

The CDR3 sequence: CASSGTGREAFF. The CDR3 coding sequence is TGTGCCAGCAGTGGGACAGGGAGAGAAGCTTTCTTT. The chain carries TRBV6-5 and TRBJ1-1; 9 positions match TRBD1. The CDR3 is 12 residues long. Germline-derived CDR1 and CDR2 are MNHEY and SVGAGI. With V trimmed by 5 bases and J by 8 bases, 3 bases remained unmatched.

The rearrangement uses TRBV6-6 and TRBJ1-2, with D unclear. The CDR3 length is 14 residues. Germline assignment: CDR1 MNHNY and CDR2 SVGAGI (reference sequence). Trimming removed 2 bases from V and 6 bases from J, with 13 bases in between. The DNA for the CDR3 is TGTGCCAGCAGTTACAACACACGGGTTGATGGCTACACCTTC. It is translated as CASSYNTRVDGYTF.

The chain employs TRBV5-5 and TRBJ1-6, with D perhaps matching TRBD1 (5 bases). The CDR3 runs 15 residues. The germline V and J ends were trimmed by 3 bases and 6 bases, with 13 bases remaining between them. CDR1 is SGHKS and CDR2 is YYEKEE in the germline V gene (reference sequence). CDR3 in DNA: TGTGCCAGCAGCTCCCCCAGGGTCAGTAATTCACCCCTCCACTTT. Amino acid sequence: CASSSPRVSNSPLHF. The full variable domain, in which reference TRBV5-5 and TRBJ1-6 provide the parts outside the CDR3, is DAGVTQSPTHLIKTRGQQVTLRCSPISGHKSVSWYQQVLGQGPQFIFQYYEKEERGRGNFPDRFSARQFPNYSSELNVNALLLGDSALYLCASSSPRVSNSPLHFGNGTRLTVT.

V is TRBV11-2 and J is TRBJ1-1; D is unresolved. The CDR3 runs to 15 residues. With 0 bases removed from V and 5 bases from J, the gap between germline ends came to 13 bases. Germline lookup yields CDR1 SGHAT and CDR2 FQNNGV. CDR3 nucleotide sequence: TGTGCCAGCAGCTTAGATCCACTTAGAGGGACTGAAGCTTTCTTT. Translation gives CASSLDPLRGTEAFF.